Below, 26 T cell receptor beta chains from the same sample are listed, as sequenced in a study of immune cell composition in non-small cell lung cancer. Produced via immunoSEQ multiplex PCR; TCRdb's table is partial and in-frame only. This sample has 9,500 to 14,000 clones, with roughly 60% found just once. Sequencing was done on a sample of lung tumor tissue. The origin of the receptors is a human donor with non-small cell lung cancer.

The gene calls are TRBV7-6 and TRBJ1-4; D ambiguous. Trimming took off 2 bases at V and 6 bases at J, with 10 bases between the two ends. Per germline, CDR1 SGHVS and CDR2 FNYEAQ. The CDR3 contains 14 residues. CDR3 sequence reads: CASSLRAGDEKLFF. In DNA, the CDR3 is TGTGCCAGCAGCTTAAGAGCCGGGGATGAAAAACTGTTTTTT.

About this clone: At one end the junction does not follow the germline gene, possibly because of a read error. The chain uses TRBV5-1 and TRBJ1-1, with D unclear. The CDR3 runs to 13 residues. Germline V CDR1 and CDR2: SGHRS, YFSETQ. For the CDR3, the DNA is TGTGCCAGCCAAAGTTTGAGCAACACTGAAGCTTTCTTT. Its translation is CASQSLSNTEAFF. The full variable domain, completed using reference TRBV5-1 and TRBJ1-1, is KAGVTQTPRYLIKTRGQQVTLSCSPISGHRSVSWYQQTPGQGLQFLFEYFSETQRNKGNFPGRFSGRQFSNSRSEMNVSTLELGDSALYLCASQSLSNTEAFFGQGTRLTVV.

The V call is TRBV5-4, the J call TRBJ1-4; maybe TRBD1 (6 bases). In germline, CDR1 is SGHNT, CDR2 YYREEE (reference sequence). Trimming took 0 bases from V and 5 from J, leaving 11 bases between them. This CDR3 contains 15 residues. The CDR3 nucleotides are TGTGCCAGCAGCTTGGGCAGGGGTCGGAATGAAAAACTGTTTTTT. Its protein is CASSLGRGRNEKLFF.

V gene TRBV6-6 combines with J gene TRBJ1-2; perhaps TRBD1 as D (6 bases). V shed 8 bases and J shed 5 bases, with 9 bases lying between them. The germline gives CDR1 MNHNY, CDR2 SVGAGI (reference sequence). The CDR3 is made up of 11 amino acids. CDR3 loop: CASGQSYGYTF. The CDR3 DNA reads TGTGCCAGCGGACAGTCTTATGGCTACACCTTC.

V and J are TRBV11-3 and TRBJ2-1, with TRBD2 matching 12 bases. The CDR3 has 15 amino acids. Germline loops: CDR1 SGHNT, CDR2 YENEEA. V gave up 4 bases and J gave up 4 bases; unmatched junction bases: 2. The chain's CDR3 is CASSSTSGRYNEQFF. Here the CDR3 DNA reads TGTGCCAGCAGCTCGACTAGCGGGAGATACAATGAGCAGTTCTTC.

This clone was observed a single time. The V gene is TRBV7-2, the J gene TRBJ2-1; D is perhaps TRBD1 (5 bases). The germline V gene has CDR1 SGHTA and CDR2 FQGNSA. The CDR3 is 16 amino acids. V was shortened by 5 bases and J by 0 bases, with 14 bases between the two germline ends. CDR3 DNA: TGTGCCAGCAGCAGAACAGGATTGAGCTCCTACAATGAGCAGTTCTTC. It specifies CASSRTGLSSYNEQFF.

This chain uses TRBV2 with TRBJ2-7, with 10 nucleotides matching TRBD2. The CDR3 extends over 16 amino acids. V trimming: 7 bases; J trimming: 2 bases; junction bases outside the gene matches: 11. Per the germline V gene, CDR1 is SNHLY and CDR2 is FYNNEI. CDR3 protein: CASKFLAGGSTYEQYF. The CDR3 DNA follows: TGTGCCAGCAAATTCTTAGCGGGAGGAAGTACCTACGAGCAGTACTTC.

The chain joins TRBV11-2 to TRBJ2-5; possible D gene TRBD2, 5 bases. The germline V gene has CDR1 SGHAT and CDR2 FQNNGV. Trimming removed 5 bases at V and 3 bases at J, with 10 bases between. This CDR3 has 13 amino acids. Here the CDR3 reads CASSPPGKETQYF. DNA of the CDR3: TGTGCCAGCAGCCCCCCGGGGAAAGAGACCCAGTACTTC. Variable domain in full (rest from reference TRBV11-2 and TRBJ2-5): EAGVAQSPRYKIIEKRQSVAFWCNPISGHATLYWYQQILGQGPKLLIQFQNNGVVDDSQLPKDRFSAERLKGVDSTLKIQPAKLEDSAVYLCASSPPGKETQYFGPGTRLLVL.

This clone was counted a few times. V gene TRBV27 combines with J gene TRBJ2-7; D unclear. Trimming left V 0 bases short and J 3 bases short, with 9 bases between. Germline V gives CDR1 MNHEY, CDR2 SMNVEV (reference sequence). The CDR3 totals 14 residues. The CDR3 bases are TGTGCCAGCAGTTTATCCGGGTCCTACTACGAGCAGTACTTC. Encoded protein: CASSLSGSYYEQYF.

This clone has only one observation. A read error may account for a junction end that differs from germline. V usage is TRBV7-7 and J usage is TRBJ2-2, with D perhaps matching TRBD1 (6 bases). Germline CDR1 SSHAT, CDR2 FNYEAQ (reference sequence). There are 14 residues in the CDR3. CDR3 protein: CASSSDRNTGELFF. CDR3 DNA: TGTGCTAGCAGCTCGGACAGGAACACCGGGGAGCTGTTTTTT.

The rearrangement uses TRBV5-6 and TRBJ2-7; a weak D match, TRBD1 (5 bases). V gave up 0 bases and J gave up 0 bases, with 7 bases separating them. Germline CDR1 reads SGHDT; CDR2 reads YYEEEE. CDR3 length: 14 residues. CDR3 nucleotides: TGTGCCAGCAGCTTGGGGGGCAGCTCCTACGAGCAGTACTTC. This sequence encodes CASSLGGSSYEQYF.

This clone was detected only a few times. V gene TRBV7-6 combines with J gene TRBJ2-1; the match to TRBD2 covers 11 bases. CDR3 length: 19 amino acids. J lost 1 base, V lost 4 bases, and 12 bases had no gene match. Germline V gene sequence: CDR1 SGHVS, CDR2 FNYEAQ. The CDR3 sequence: CASSSRDRTSGRSYNEQFF. For the CDR3, the DNA is TGTGCCAGCAGCTCCCGGGACCGAACTAGCGGGAGATCCTACAATGAGCAGTTCTTC.

The chain recombines TRBV27 with TRBJ2-2, with a weak D call TRBD2 (6 bases). Between the trimmed V and J ends, which lost 6 bases and 6 bases, there was a span of 20 bases. Germline loops: CDR1 MNHEY, CDR2 SMNVEV (reference sequence). This CDR3 comprises 16 residues. The CDR3 nucleotides are TGTGCCAGCAGCGTTGGGGGAGGACGGCGATCCGGGGAGCTGTTTTTT. Its translation is CASSVGGGRRSGELFF.

The CDR3 reads CASSWGVYGTDTQYF. The CDR3 DNA reads TGTGCCAGCAGTTGGGGAGTATATGGCACAGATACGCAGTATTTT. The chain carries TRBV27 and TRBJ2-3, with D perhaps TRBD2 (5 bases). V lost 4 bases, J lost 1 base, and 12 bases lay in between. Germline V gene lookup returns CDR1 MNHEY and CDR2 SMNVEV (reference sequence). The CDR3 extends over 15 amino acids.

Here the CDR3 reads CASSTLSSGAYNEQFF. DNA for the CDR3: TGTGCCAGCTCAACTTTATCTAGCGGGGCCTACAATGAGCAGTTCTTC. The chain recombines TRBV18 with TRBJ2-1, with 9 bases aligning to TRBD2. The CDR3 covers 16 residues. Germline CDR1 reads KGHSH; CDR2 reads LQKENI. The ends lost 5 bases at V and 2 bases at J; junction bases unmatched: 7.

The V gene is TRBV28, the J gene TRBJ2-7; possibly TRBD2 for D (5 bases). The germline V gene has CDR1 MDHEN and CDR2 SYDVKM. The CDR3 sequence is 15 residues long. V was cut by 5 bases and J by 0 bases, with 14 bases left in between. The CDR3 DNA is TGTGCCAGCAGTAAGGTAGCGAGCCCCTCCTACGAGCAGTACTTC. Translating it yields CASSKVASPSYEQYF.

This clone has only a few counts. The genes are TRBV4-3 and TRBJ1-1; possibly TRBD1 for D (6 bases). V lost 0 bases, J lost 11 bases, and 16 bases lay in between. This CDR3 is 14 amino acids long. Germline loops: CDR1 LGHNA, CDR2 YSLEER. CDR3 in amino acids: CASSQDQNRVDAFF. The CDR3, as DNA: TGCGCCAGCAGCCAAGATCAAAACAGGGTTGACGCTTTCTTT.

J is TRBJ1-1 and V is TRBV5-1; D may be TRBD1 (5 bases). V was cut by 7 bases and J by 4 bases, with 20 bases left in between. Germline V CDR1 and CDR2: SGHRS, YFSETQ. The CDR3 loop spans 15 amino acids. CDR3 sequence (DNA): TGCGCCAGCCACCCGGTGGGGAGGGGAGCCACTGAAGCTTTCTTT. It encodes CASHPVGRGATEAFF.

The rearrangement uses TRBV6-6 and TRBJ1-2, with TRBD1 matching over 8 bases. The CDR3 is 13 amino acids. CDR1 MNHNY and CDR2 SVGAGI come from the germline V gene (reference sequence). With V trimmed by 2 bases and J by 8 bases, 4 bases remained unmatched. Here the CDR3 reads CASSYDRGQGYTF. CDR3 sequence (DNA): TGTGCCAGCAGTTACGACAGGGGCCAGGGCTACACCTTC.

The rearrangement uses TRBV29-1 and TRBJ2-3, with D unclear. This CDR3 is built from 13 residues. V lost 3 bases and J 6 bases, leaving 13 bases between the germline ends. CDR1 SQVTM and CDR2 ANQGSEA come from the germline V gene. CDR3 nucleotide sequence: TGCAGCGTTGAGGTTACGGCGGCCGATACGCAGTATTTT. This sequence encodes CSVEVTAADTQYF.

This rearrangement joins TRBV27 to TRBJ2-3; weak D call: TRBD1 (6 bases). CDR3 length: 14 amino acids. The V end was cut by 4 bases, the J end by 3 bases, with 11 bases between. Germline assignment: CDR1 MNHEY and CDR2 SMNVEV (reference sequence). The CDR3 bases are TGTGCCAGCAGTTACCGGGACAAGACAGATACGCAGTATTTT. Translation: CASSYRDKTDTQYF.

The chain couples TRBV14 to TRBJ2-7; TRBD1 aligns across 7 bases. Germline assignment: CDR1 SGHDN and CDR2 FVKESK. V dropped 3 bases and J dropped 6; count of bases not matched to a gene: 14. The CDR3 is 16 amino acids. CDR3 sequence reads: CASSHVIRTGVSEQYF. CDR3 nucleotide sequence: TGTGCCAGCAGCCACGTAATTCGAACAGGGGTCTCCGAGCAGTACTTC. The variable domain in full, with the rest retrieved from reference TRBV14 and TRBJ2-7, is EAGVTQFPSHSVIEKGQTVTLRCDPISGHDNLYWYRRVMGKEIKFLLHFVKESKQDESGMPNNRFLAERTGGTYSTLKVQPAELEDSGVYFCASSHVIRTGVSEQYFGPGTRLTVT.

The count of this clone is one. The V call is TRBV18, the J call TRBJ2-1; TRBD2 matches 12 bases. Germline CDR1 KGHSH, CDR2 LQKENI. Losses at the gene ends were 1 base for V and 8 bases for J; bases not matched to a gene: 12. CDR3 length: 18 amino acids. The CDR3 DNA reads as TGTGCCAGCTCACCACGTGGGGCCGGACTAGCGGGGACATATGAGCAGTTCTTC. Residues: CASSPRGAGLAGTYEQFF.

J is TRBJ2-7 and V is TRBV7-2; TRBD2 might be the D (5 bases). Trimming took 1 base from V and 1 from J, leaving 11 bases between them. Per the germline V gene, CDR1 is SGHTA and CDR2 is FQGNSA. CDR3 length equals 15 residues. DNA for the CDR3: TGTGCCAGCAGCTTAGATTTCGGCGGGTCCTACGAGCAGTACTTC. Translating it yields CASSLDFGGSYEQYF.

This clone was recorded a few times. The chain is built from TRBV2 and TRBJ1-2, with D unresolved. Trimming pared 1 base from V and 2 bases from J, leaving 8 bases between. Germline CDR1 SNHLY, CDR2 FYNNEI. The CDR3 is 14 residues long. This chain's CDR3 is CASSEGTVNYGYTF. The CDR3 bases are TGTGCCAGCAGTGAAGGAACAGTAAACTATGGCTACACCTTC.

This clone was picked up a small number of times. The V and J genes are TRBV28 and TRBJ2-1; 9 positions match TRBD2. V gave up 1 base and J gave up 16 bases; unmatched junction bases: 11. This CDR3 has 14 residues. The germline CDR1 and CDR2 sequences are MDHEN and SYDVKM. The CDR3 sequence: CASSLLREGQFGFF. In nucleotides, the CDR3 is TGTGCCAGCAGTTTATTGCGGGAGGGCCAGTTCGGATTCTTC.